The clone carrying this T cell receptor beta chain was recorded many times. The antigen remains undetermined. Study-level results: Whole repertoires were not studied in the larger cohort, only one V-J beta rearrangement. Tumor memory CD4+ T cell TCR gene usage was found to cluster with blood and lymph node memory CD4+ cells and with lymph node naive CD4+ cells. Greatest tumor Treg TCR overlap was with tumor naive CD4+ cells.

V gave up 5 bases and J gave up 0 bases; unmatched junction bases: 6. The CDR3 spans 17 residues. CDR1 SGHTA and CDR2 FQGNSA come from the germline V gene. Tregs were sorted as CD4+CD25+CD127-/low cells. Semi-nested PCR with Nested Universal Primer A followed constant-region reverse priming of full-length variable regions. TCRdb analysed the 5' RACE reads with MiXCR anew, one entry per CDR3 protein. The sample has approximately 58,000 distinct CDR3 sequences, 26% seen once. The rearrangement joins TRBV7-2 to TRBJ2-6; 8 bases align to TRBD1. This receptor was identified in a female donor with breast cancer. The sequenced sample was tumor-infiltrating Tregs sorted from the breast tumor. CDR3 sequence (DNA): TGTGCCAGCAGCCTCCGGACAGGGCGCTCTGGGGCCAACGTCCTGACTTTC. Its protein product is CASSLRTGRSGANVLTF.